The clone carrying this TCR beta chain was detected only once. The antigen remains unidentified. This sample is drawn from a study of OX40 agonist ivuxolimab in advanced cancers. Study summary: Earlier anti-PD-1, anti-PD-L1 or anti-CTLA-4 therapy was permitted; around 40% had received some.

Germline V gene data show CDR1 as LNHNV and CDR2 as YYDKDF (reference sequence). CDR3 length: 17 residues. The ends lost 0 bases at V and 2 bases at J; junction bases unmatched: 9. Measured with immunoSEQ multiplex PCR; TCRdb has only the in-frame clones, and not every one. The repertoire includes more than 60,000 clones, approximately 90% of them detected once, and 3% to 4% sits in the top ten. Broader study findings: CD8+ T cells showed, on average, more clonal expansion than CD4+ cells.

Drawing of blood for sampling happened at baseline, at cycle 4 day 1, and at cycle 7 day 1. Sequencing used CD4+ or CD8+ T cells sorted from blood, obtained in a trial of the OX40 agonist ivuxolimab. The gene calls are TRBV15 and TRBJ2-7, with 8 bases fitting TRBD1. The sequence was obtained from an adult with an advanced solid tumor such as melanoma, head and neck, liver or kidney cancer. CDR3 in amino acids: CATSREIGTGYPYEQYF. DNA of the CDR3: TGTGCCACCAGCAGAGAAATTGGGACAGGTTATCCCTACGAGCAGTACTTC.